The sequence of this TCR beta chain was determined in a study of T cell changes during pregnancy in multiple sclerosis. In germline, CDR1 is SGHNT, CDR2 YENEEA. V was clipped by 6 bases and J by 5 bases; unmatched bases: 4. This CDR3 region has 13 residues. Profiled with immunoSEQ multiplex PCR; TCRdb holds only in-frame clones, not every one. Here the sample spans around 92,000 clones, 93% being singletons. The sample was peripheral blood, taken after pregnancy. V is TRBV11-3 and J is TRBJ2-1; the match to TRBD1 covers 7 bases. The receptor's source is a female donor with multiple sclerosis, enrolled in a pregnancy study. CDR3 residues: CASRAGTDNEQFF. DNA of the CDR3: TGTGCCAGCAGAGCCGGGACAGACAATGAGCAGTTCTTC. Based on the CDR3 plus reference TRBV11-3 and TRBJ2-1, the full variable domain is EAGVVQSPRYKIIEKKQPVAFWCNPISGHNTLYWYLQNLGQGPELLIRYENEEAVDDSQLPKDRFSAERLKGVDSTLKIQPAELGDSAVYLCASRAGTDNEQFFGPGTRLTVL.